Below are 29 T cell receptor beta chains sequenced from a single sample in a study. The sorted Tregs were CD4+CD25+CD127-/low cells. TRBV12-4/TRBJ1-2 clonotypes were amplified with adaptor-ligated barcode primers. TCRdb re-derived calls from the multiplex PCR reads in MiXCR, one entry per CDR3 protein. The table records about 970 distinct CDR3 sequences, approximately 2.6% of them present only once. Sequencing was performed on Tregs sorted from blood. The receptors here all came from a female donor with breast cancer.

In this sample, this clonotype is medium-sized (0.01 to 0.1%). The germline gene is not matched at one end of the junction; a read error may be the cause. The V and J genes are TRBV12-3 or TRBV12-4 and TRBJ1-2, with 7 bases matching TRBD1. The CDR3 runs to 14 residues. The CDR3 sequence: CASSSTGISSSSFF. The CDR3 region has the DNA TGTGCCAGCAGCTCGACAGGGATCTCTTCTTCGTCGTTCTTC.

This clonotype is medium-sized within its sample. The V and J genes are TRBV12-3 or TRBV12-4 and TRBJ1-2; TRBD1 is a possible D gene (5 bases). The CDR3 runs 14 residues. With 2 bases removed from V and 3 bases from J, the gap between germline ends came to 10 bases. The CDR3 protein is CASSLFPGHYGYTF. The DNA for the CDR3 is TGTGCCAGCAGTTTATTTCCGGGACACTATGGCTACACCTTC.

In its sample, this clonotype ranks as medium-sized. The CDR3 DNA reads TGTGCCAGCGGGAATCGACAGGTTTGGGATGGCTACACCTTC. Encoded protein: CASGNRQVWDGYTF. The chain has TRBV12-3 or TRBV12-4 and TRBJ1-2, with D possibly matching TRBD1 (6 bases). This CDR3 region has 14 residues. V lost 8 bases and J lost 6, with 19 bases in between.

This clonotype counts as medium-sized (0.01 to 0.1%). The genes are TRBV12-3 or TRBV12-4 and TRBJ1-2, with unresolved D. CDR3 length: 14 residues. V lost 3 bases, J lost 2 bases, and 10 bases lay in between. The CDR3 region is CASSFTLGNYGYTF. The CDR3 DNA follows: TGTGCCAGCAGTTTCACCCTCGGGAACTATGGCTACACCTTC.

By share, this clonotype ranks as medium-sized. The V call is TRBV12-3 or TRBV12-4, the J call TRBJ1-2; D call uncertain. The CDR3 is 12 residues long. The germline V and J ends were trimmed by 6 bases and 4 bases, with 9 bases remaining between them. The CDR3 loop reads CASRREGYGYTF. The CDR3 region has the DNA TGTGCCAGCAGAAGAGAAGGCTATGGCTACACCTTC.

By frequency in the sample, this clonotype is medium-sized. This chain joins TRBV12-3 or TRBV12-4 and TRBJ1-2; D is unclear. V dropped 2 bases and J dropped 8 bases, with 12 bases sitting between them. This CDR3 has 13 residues. CDR3 region: CASSLIRSEGYTF. The CDR3 DNA reads TGTGCCAGCAGTTTAATACGGTCTGAGGGCTACACCTTC.

This clonotype is judged medium-sized (0.01 to 0.1%). CDR3 sequence reads: CASSPDPNYGYTF. CDR3 coding DNA: TGTGCCAGCAGCCCCGATCCTAACTATGGCTACACCTTC. This rearrangement joins TRBV12-3 or TRBV12-4 to TRBJ1-2, with no clear D. The CDR3 has 13 amino acids. Trimming left V 6 bases short and J 0 bases short, with 8 bases between.

By sample share, this clonotype is medium-sized. The genes are TRBV12-3 or TRBV12-4 and TRBJ1-2; D is uncertain. This CDR3 has 12 amino acids. V shed 2 bases and J shed 3 bases, with 4 bases lying between them. CDR3 nucleotides: TGTGCCAGCAGTTTACTACACTATGGCTACACCTTC. Translation gives CASSLLHYGYTF.

This clonotype is labeled as medium-sized (0.01 to 0.1%). J is TRBJ1-2 and V is TRBV12-3 or TRBV12-4; D remains ambiguous. V was trimmed by 1 base and J by 2 bases, leaving 8 bases between them. The CDR3 is 14 residues long. In nucleotides, the CDR3 is TGTGCCAGCAGTTTAGGCGGATCGAACTATGGCTACACCTTC. It specifies CASSLGGSNYGYTF.

This clonotype rates as hyperexpanded. The chain recombines TRBV12-3 or TRBV12-4 with TRBJ1-2; D remains unclear. Trimming took off 5 bases at V and 1 base at J, with 11 bases between the two ends. The CDR3 spans 14 residues. The CDR3 coding sequence is TGTGCCAGCAGTCCGGGTCGAGATAACTATGGCTACACCTTC. The encoded protein is CASSPGRDNYGYTF.

This clonotype is categorized as medium-sized. This chain joins TRBV12-3 or TRBV12-4 and TRBJ1-2; a possible D gene is TRBD1 (5 bases). This CDR3 has 13 residues. Trimming shortened V by 7 bases and J by 4 bases, and 13 bases separated the two germline ends. DNA of the CDR3: TGTGCCAGCATTATAGGGGTTGGCTATGGCTACACCTTC. Translated: CASIIGVGYGYTF.

In its sample, this clonotype ranks as medium-sized (0.01 to 0.1%). This rearrangement joins TRBV12-3 or TRBV12-4 to TRBJ1-2; TRBD1 matches 7 bases. V was clipped by 7 bases and J by 4 bases; unmatched bases: 6. The CDR3 contains 13 residues. This CDR3 reads CASTQDRFYGYTF. CDR3 coding DNA: TGTGCCAGCACCCAGGACAGGTTCTATGGCTACACCTTC.

This clonotype is labeled large (0.1 to 1%). The chain carries TRBV12-3 or TRBV12-4 and TRBJ1-2; D gene unclear. The CDR3 sequence is 12 residues long. Trimming took off 3 bases at V and 1 base at J, with 3 bases between the two ends. The CDR3 DNA reads TGTGCCAGCAGTTTGGGTAACTATGGCTACACCTTC. This encodes CASSLGNYGYTF.

This clonotype is classed as medium-sized. The rearrangement uses TRBV12-3 or TRBV12-4 and TRBJ1-2; D not resolved. Trimming cost V 3 bases and J 4 bases, with 9 bases left between them. There are 13 residues in the CDR3. CDR3 region: CASSFERFYGYTF. The CDR3 coding sequence is TGTGCCAGCAGTTTTGAACGGTTCTATGGCTACACCTTC.

At least ten counts were recorded for this clonotype. V gene TRBV12-3 or TRBV12-4 combines with J gene TRBJ1-2; D unresolved. Trimming shortened V by 5 bases and J by 4 bases, and 17 bases separated the two germline ends. This CDR3 is built from 15 residues. This chain's CDR3 is CASSPPDTEGYGYTF. In nucleotides, the CDR3 is TGTGCCAGCAGTCCACCGGATACCGAAGGCTATGGCTACACCTTC.

The chain links TRBV12-3 or TRBV12-4 to TRBJ1-2; TRBD1 matches at 7 bases. V lost 5 bases, J lost 4 bases, and 10 bases stayed unmatched. This CDR3 has 15 amino acids. The CDR3 DNA reads as TGTGCCAGCAGTAACCGACAGGGATTCATCTATGGCTACACCTTC. Translation: CASSNRQGFIYGYTF.

By share, this clonotype ranks as medium-sized. The chain is built from TRBV12-3 or TRBV12-4 and TRBJ1-2, with D tentatively TRBD1 (6 bases). V dropped 4 bases and J dropped 7 bases, with 19 bases sitting between them. This CDR3 has 15 amino acids. CDR3 loop: CASSWDTGTSSGYTF. In DNA form, the CDR3 reads TGTGCCAGCAGTTGGGACACCGGGACCTCGAGTGGCTACACCTTC.

By its share, this clonotype is medium-sized. V and J are TRBV12-3 or TRBV12-4 and TRBJ1-2, with TRBD1 matching 7 bases. This CDR3 contains 15 residues. Trimming removed 3 bases from V and 4 bases from J; junction bases left unmatched: 8. CDR3 nucleotides: TGTGCCAGCAGTTTGCCGGGACAGATTCTCTATGGCTACACCTTC. It encodes CASSLPGQILYGYTF.

Within the sample, this clonotype is medium-sized. The chain recombines TRBV12-3 or TRBV12-4 with TRBJ1-2; the D is unclear. CDR3 length equals 13 residues. The V end was cut by 1 base, the J end by 4 bases, with 7 bases between. The CDR3 DNA reads as TGTGCCAGCAGTTTAGTGAGCAGCTATGGCTACACCTTC. As protein: CASSLVSSYGYTF.

This clonotype ranks as medium-sized. The chain is built from TRBV12-3 or TRBV12-4 and TRBJ1-2; TRBD1 might be the D (5 bases). The CDR3 has 14 amino acids. The V and J ends lost 4 bases and 2 bases respectively, with 11 bases between them. CDR3 sequence: CASSSPGLNYGYTF. The DNA of the CDR3 is TGTGCCAGCAGTTCTCCAGGGTTAAACTATGGCTACACCTTC.

In its sample, this clonotype is medium-sized (0.01 to 0.1%). V is TRBV12-3 or TRBV12-4 and J is TRBJ1-2; tentative D call: TRBD1 (6 bases). V lost 3 bases and J 4 bases, leaving 15 bases between the germline ends. The CDR3 has 15 amino acids. CDR3 loop: CASSFRRGWGYGYTF. Written as DNA, the CDR3 is TGTGCCAGCAGTTTCCGCAGGGGATGGGGCTATGGCTACACCTTC.

This clonotype is labeled as large. The rearrangement joins TRBV12-3 or TRBV12-4 to TRBJ1-2, with 7 bases fitting TRBD1. J gave up 3 bases and V 5 bases, and 18 bases lay outside the gene matches. CDR3 length: 18 amino acids. The chain's CDR3 is CASSDSWGHWDSYYGYTF. The CDR3, as DNA: TGTGCCAGCAGTGACTCCTGGGGACATTGGGACAGTTACTATGGCTACACCTTC.

This clonotype is classed as medium-sized. The V call is TRBV12-3 or TRBV12-4, the J call TRBJ1-2, with no clear D. This CDR3 has 11 amino acids. The germline V and J ends were trimmed by 4 bases and 4 bases, with 4 bases remaining between them. CDR3 protein: CASSSGYGYTF. CDR3 nucleotide sequence: TGTGCCAGCAGTTCGGGCTATGGCTACACCTTC.

By share, this clonotype ranks as medium-sized. This sequence joins TRBV12-3 or TRBV12-4 and TRBJ1-2; tentative D call: TRBD1 (5 bases). The V end lost 6 bases, the J end lost 3 bases, and 11 bases lay between the germline ends. The CDR3 spans 13 residues. The CDR3 protein is CASRLTGYYGYTF. CDR3 DNA sequence: TGTGCCAGCAGACTTACAGGTTACTATGGCTACACCTTC.

Relative to its sample, this clonotype is medium-sized. This rearrangement joins TRBV12-3 or TRBV12-4 to TRBJ1-2; D unresolved. V was pared by 5 bases and J by 4 bases, with 14 bases between. The CDR3 covers 14 residues. CDR3 bases: TGTGCCAGCAGTCCTCGGCGCACCGCCTATGGCTACACCTTC. This gives the protein CASSPRRTAYGYTF.

This clonotype is medium-sized within its sample. V is TRBV12-3 or TRBV12-4 and J is TRBJ1-2; 9 bases fit TRBD1. The CDR3 is 13 residues long. The ends lost 7 bases at V and 5 bases at J; junction bases unmatched: 5. The CDR3 is CASIRGTGYGYTF. For the CDR3, the DNA is TGTGCCAGCATTCGCGGGACAGGGTATGGCTACACCTTC.

In its sample, this clonotype is medium-sized. The chain has TRBV12-3 or TRBV12-4 and TRBJ1-2; D is unresolved. The CDR3 is made up of 14 amino acids. V lost 3 bases to trimming and J lost 4 bases, with 12 bases between them. CDR3 DNA: TGTGCCAGCAGTTTTGGACCCACGGGCTATGGCTACACCTTC. This gives the protein CASSFGPTGYGYTF.

This clonotype is labeled medium-sized (0.01 to 0.1%). DNA for the CDR3: TGTGCCAGCAGCCGAGGGACAGGGGACTATGGCTACACCTTC. It yields the protein CASSRGTGDYGYTF. V gene TRBV12-3 or TRBV12-4 combines with J gene TRBJ1-2; 10 nucleotides line up with TRBD1. The CDR3 covers 14 residues. V trimming: 6 bases; J trimming: 3 bases; junction bases outside the gene matches: 4.

This clonotype was detected a few times. The genes are TRBV12-3 or TRBV12-4 and TRBJ1-2; 7 bases agree with TRBD1. V dropped 1 base and J dropped 4; count of bases not matched to a gene: 0. This CDR3 is built from 13 residues. DNA for the CDR3: TGTGCCAGCAGTTTAGGACAGGGCTATGGCTACACCTTC. Residues: CASSLGQGYGYTF.